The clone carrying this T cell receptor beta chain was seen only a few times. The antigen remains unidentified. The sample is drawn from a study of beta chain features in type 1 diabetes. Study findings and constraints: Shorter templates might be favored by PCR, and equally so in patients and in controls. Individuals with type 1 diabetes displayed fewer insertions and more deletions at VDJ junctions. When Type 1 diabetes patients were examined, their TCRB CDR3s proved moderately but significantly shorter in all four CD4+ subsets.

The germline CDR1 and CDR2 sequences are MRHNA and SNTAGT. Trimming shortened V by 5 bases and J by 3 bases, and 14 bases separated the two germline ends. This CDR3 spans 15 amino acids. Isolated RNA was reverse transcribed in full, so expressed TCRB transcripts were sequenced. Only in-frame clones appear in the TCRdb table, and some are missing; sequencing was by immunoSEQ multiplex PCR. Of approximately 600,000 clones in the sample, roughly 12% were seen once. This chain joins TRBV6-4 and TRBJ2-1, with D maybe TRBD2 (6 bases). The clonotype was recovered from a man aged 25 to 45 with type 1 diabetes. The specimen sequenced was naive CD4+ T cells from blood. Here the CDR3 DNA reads TGTGCCAGCAGTAGGGAGCTAGCGAGCTACAATGAGCAGTTCTTC. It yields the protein CASSRELASYNEQFF.